This T cell receptor beta chain was profiled in a study of T cell responses to AZD1222 COVID-19 vaccine. Overall study findings and caveats: CD4 TCRs covered the whole spike, strongest at regions 160-218 and 743-854. The donors showed a predominance of white British ancestry and of females, with possible underestimation of clonal diversity.

Second-dose recipients at about 4 or about 12 weeks were treated as one pooled group. Note on this clone: Its antigen remains unidentified.

The assay was immunoSEQ multiplex PCR, and TCRdb's table has in-frame clones only and misses some. This sample has 100,000 to 150,000 clones; approximately 91% occur once, and the top ten carry about 1%. V was clipped by 4 bases and J by 5 bases; unmatched bases: 6. CDR3 length: 15 amino acids. Germline V gene lookup returns CDR1 MGHRA and CDR2 YSYEKL. The rearrangement joins TRBV4-1 to TRBJ1-4; 8 positions match TRBD1. The source of this sequence is an adult who received the AZD1222 COVID-19 vaccine. The sample here was peripheral blood, taken 28 days after the second AZD1222 dose. The CDR3 loop reads CASSPQDRENEKLFF. For the CDR3, the DNA is TGCGCCAGCAGCCCACAGGACAGGGAAAATGAAAAACTGTTTTTT.